The next 32 T cell receptor beta chains were all read from a single sample in a study of human T cells and chemical hapten exposure. MiXCR was run by TCRdb on the RACE reads, yielding one entry per CDR3 protein. The table has 100,000 to 150,000 distinct CDR3 sequences, around an eighth seen once; the top ten hold approximately 2.8%. Time point denoted: pre-sensitization, week 0. Regarding treatment: therapeutic diphenylcyclopropenone sensitization with weekly scalp DPC. Specimen: whole blood, collected in connection with sensitization to the hapten diphenylcyclopropenone (DPC). The receptors originated from a woman younger than 35 with alopecia areata. Some clones in this sample may be carry-over from other donors' samples.

This clonotype has just a few counts. V is TRBV4-3 and J is TRBJ1-1; D unresolved. Germline assignment: CDR1 LGHNA and CDR2 YSLEER. Trimming pared 4 bases from V and 2 bases from J, leaving 17 bases between. The CDR3 has 16 amino acids. CDR3 sequence: CASSLYLRPDNTEAFF. CDR3 bases: TGCGCCAGCAGCCTATACTTACGGCCAGATAACACTGAAGCTTTCTTT.

In its sample, this clonotype was seen many times. As DNA, the CDR3 is TGCAGCGCTCAAACGGGCAGGGGGCCGAACACTGAAGCTTTCTTT. It is translated as CSAQTGRGPNTEAFF. The chain joins TRBV29-1 to TRBJ1-1, with 8 bases identical to TRBD1. CDR1 and CDR2 from the germline V gene are SQVTM and ANQGSEA. J was trimmed by 1 base and V by 7 bases; bases with no gene match: 11. CDR3 length: 15 amino acids.

This chain connects TRBV19 to TRBJ2-5, with D possibly being TRBD1 (5 bases). This CDR3 spans 12 amino acids. Trimming removed 5 bases from V and 5 bases from J, with 9 bases in between. Germline-derived CDR1 and CDR2 are LNHDA and SQIVND (reference sequence). DNA of the CDR3: TGTGCCAGTAGTCAGGGTTTCGAGACCCAGTACTTC. Translating gives CASSQGFETQYF.

This chain uses TRBV21-1 with TRBJ2-1. TRBV21-1 is a pseudogene locus. This CDR3 region has 16 residues. The CDR3 DNA sequence: TGTGCCAGCAGCTCCGAAATCCTCGTCGGATACAATGAGCAGTTCTTC. This codes for CASSSEILVGYNEQFF.

The chain is built from TRBV20-1 and TRBJ2-3, with TRBD2 as a possible D gene (6 bases). The germline CDR1 and CDR2 sequences are DFQATT and SNEGSKA (reference sequence). CDR3 length: 14 amino acids. The V end was cut by 6 bases, the J end by 0 bases, with 13 bases between. CDR3 amino acids: CSAPRGRSTDTQYF. The CDR3 DNA follows: TGCAGTGCCCCACGGGGGAGAAGCACAGATACGCAGTATTTT.

This chain connects TRBV6-2 or TRBV6-3 to TRBJ1-1, with D tentatively TRBD1 (5 bases). Germline CDR1 MNHEY, CDR2 SVGEGT. This CDR3 spans 15 amino acids. Deletions cut 6 bases from V and 7 bases from J, with 21 bases between. The CDR3 is CASSKGYSLGGEAFF. The CDR3 region has the DNA TGTGCCAGCAGCAAGGGGTACAGCCTCGGAGGTGAAGCTTTCTTT.

This CDR3 is CSASPFHNEQFF. CDR3 nucleotide sequence: TGCAGTGCTAGTCCCTTTCACAATGAGCAGTTCTTC. The rearrangement joins TRBV20-1 to TRBJ2-1; D ambiguous. Trimming took 3 bases from V and 5 from J, leaving 8 bases between them. The CDR3 runs to 12 residues. The germline V gene encodes CDR1 DFQATT and CDR2 SNEGSKA (reference sequence).

This rearrangement joins TRBV20-1 to TRBJ1-6, with 8 bases lining up with TRBD1. The CDR3 is 16 amino acids. Germline lookup yields CDR1 DFQATT and CDR2 SNEGSKA (reference sequence). V shed 6 bases, J shed 0 bases, and the junction held 7 bases outside the gene matches. The DNA of the CDR3 is TGCAGTGCCTGCAGACAGGGGAGCTCCTATAATTCACCCCTCCACTTT. Its translation: CSACRQGSSYNSPLHF.

This rearrangement joins TRBV28 to TRBJ2-4, with D maybe TRBD1 (6 bases). Germline V CDR1 and CDR2: MDHEN, SYDVKM. The CDR3 totals 15 residues. The V end was cut by 4 bases, the J end by 8 bases, with 18 bases between. The chain's CDR3 is CASSSPPSGVDIQYF. The CDR3 bases are TGTGCCAGCAGTTCCCCCCCCTCAGGGGTGGACATTCAGTACTTC.

This clonotype was recorded many times. V gene TRBV6-6 combines with J gene TRBJ1-5; tentative D call: TRBD1 (6 bases). The CDR3 spans 14 residues. CDR1 MNHNY and CDR2 SVGAGI come from the germline V gene (reference sequence). V lost 6 bases and J lost 5, with 14 bases in between. CDR3 region: CASSLQGNYQPQHF. The CDR3 DNA is TGTGCCAGCAGCTTACAGGGCAACTATCAGCCCCAGCATTTT.

The chain carries TRBV6-5 and TRBJ2-3, with 10 positions matching TRBD1. CDR3 length equals 15 residues. CDR1 is MNHEY and CDR2 is SVGAGI in the germline V gene. The V gene end was trimmed by 10 bases and the J gene end by 5 bases; junction bases not matched to a gene: 12. The CDR3 DNA reads TGTGCCAACACCGAAGTCGGGACAGGGGAAGATACGCAGTATTTT. This codes for CANTEVGTGEDTQYF.

The chain is built from TRBV4-3 and TRBJ1-2; D not certain. CDR1 is LGHNA and CDR2 is YSLEER in the germline V gene. The CDR3 sequence is 15 residues long. V dropped 3 bases and J dropped 4 bases, with 15 bases sitting between them. CDR3 sequence reads: CASSHKTDGSYGYTF. The CDR3 bases are TGCGCCAGCAGCCATAAAACGGACGGGAGCTATGGCTACACCTTC.

The rearrangement uses TRBV14 and TRBJ2-3, with unresolved D. In germline, CDR1 is SGHDN, CDR2 FVKESK. Trimming removed 1 base from V and 8 bases from J, with 13 bases in between. There are 14 residues in the CDR3. DNA of the CDR3: TGTGCCAGCAGCCAAGGGACCCCATCCAGTACGCAGTATTTT. Protein product: CASSQGTPSSTQYF.

There are a few counts of this clonotype. The chain has TRBV7-2 and TRBJ1-4; 10 nucleotides agree with TRBD1. V shed 5 bases, J shed 7 bases, and the junction held 10 bases outside the gene matches. CDR1 is SGHTA and CDR2 is FQGNSA in the germline V gene. The CDR3 length is 16 residues. The CDR3 DNA reads TGTGCCAGCAGCCCAACCAGGACAGGGGGTAGTGAAAAACTGTTTTTT. This codes for CASSPTRTGGSEKLFF.

The table lists this clonotype with a few counts. The chain carries TRBV20-1 and TRBJ2-2, with D possibly TRBD1 on 6 matching bases. V shed 3 bases and J shed 2 bases, with 16 bases lying between them. The CDR3 totals 16 residues. Germline lookup yields CDR1 DFQATT and CDR2 SNEGSKA (reference sequence). CDR3 loop: CSARVGYRANTGELFF. CDR3 bases: TGCAGTGCTAGGGTCGGGTACAGGGCAAACACCGGGGAGCTGTTTTTT.

The rearrangement joins TRBV7-2 to TRBJ1-1; the D gene is possibly TRBD1 (6 bases). V was clipped by 3 bases and J by 8 bases, with 13 bases between them. The germline V gene encodes CDR1 SGHTA and CDR2 FQGNSA. The CDR3 runs 13 residues. The CDR3 nucleotides read TGTGCCAGCAGCTTTATGACAGGAGCAGAAGCTTTCTTT. It codes for CASSFMTGAEAFF.

V is TRBV5-6 and J is TRBJ1-5, with D perhaps matching TRBD1 (5 bases). The CDR3 has 15 residues. The V gene's germline CDR1 is SGHDT and CDR2 YYEEEE. V lost 1 base to trimming and J lost 2 bases, with 10 bases between them. The CDR3 reads CASSLWGRGNQPQHF. CDR3 sequence (DNA): TGTGCCAGCAGCTTGTGGGGCCGGGGCAATCAGCCCCAGCATTTT. Drawing the rest from reference TRBV5-6 and TRBJ1-5, the complete variable domain is DAGVTQSPTHLIKTRGQQVTLRCSPKSGHDTVSWYQQALGQGPQFIFQYYEEEERQRGNFPDRFSGHQFPNYSSELNVNALLLGDSALYLCASSLWGRGNQPQHFGDGTRLSIL.

This clonotype was seen at least ten times. The chain joins TRBV4-1 to TRBJ2-7; tentatively, D is TRBD2 (5 bases). This CDR3 contains 18 residues. The germline CDR1 and CDR2 sequences are MGHRA and YSYEKL. V shed 1 base and J shed 5 bases, with 24 bases lying between them. CDR3 sequence: CASSQGPDPRGLGNEQYF. The CDR3 DNA sequence: TGCGCCAGCAGCCAAGGACCTGACCCGAGAGGGTTGGGGAACGAGCAGTACTTC.

The chain employs TRBV20-1 and TRBJ2-7; 13 nucleotides match TRBD2. Germline V gene lookup returns CDR1 DFQATT and CDR2 SNEGSKA (reference sequence). The CDR3 is made up of 15 amino acids. The V gene end was trimmed by 5 bases and the J gene end by 1 base; junction bases not matched to a gene: 5. The CDR3 sequence is CSAPRTSGGSYEQYF. The DNA for the CDR3 is TGCAGTGCTCCTCGGACTAGCGGGGGATCCTACGAGCAGTACTTC.

The table lists this clonotype with a few counts. The gene calls are TRBV18 and TRBJ1-4, with 8 nucleotides matching TRBD1. J was trimmed by 0 bases and V by 3 bases; bases with no gene match: 0. CDR3 length: 15 residues. CDR1 KGHSH and CDR2 LQKENI come from the germline V gene. The CDR3 spells CASSPGQATNEKLFF. DNA for the CDR3: TGTGCCAGCTCACCGGGACAGGCAACTAATGAAAAACTGTTTTTT.

This clonotype was found many times. The chain recombines TRBV7-7 with TRBJ2-2; maybe TRBD2 (5 bases). The CDR3 spans 15 residues. Per germline, CDR1 SSHAT and CDR2 FNYEAQ (reference sequence). V lost 5 bases and J 1 base, leaving 11 bases between the germline ends. CDR3 loop: CASSPGRENTGELFF. The CDR3 nucleotides read TGTGCCAGCAGCCCCGGACGGGAGAACACCGGGGAGCTGTTTTTT.

This chain uses TRBV29-1 with TRBJ1-4; TRBD1 might be the D (6 bases). CDR1 and CDR2 (germline): SQVTM, ANQGSEA. The V end was cut by 4 bases, the J end by 0 bases, with 15 bases between. The CDR3 runs 16 residues. CDR3 in DNA: TGCAGCGTTGGGTCCAAGGAGGGGGCAACTAATGAAAAACTGTTTTTT. This gives the protein CSVGSKEGATNEKLFF.

The CDR3 DNA sequence: TGTGCCAGCAGTTTAGGGACAGGGGGAAAAGTAGTAGGACTGTTTTTT. Translating gives CASSLGTGGKVVGLFF. V usage is TRBV12-3 or TRBV12-4 and J usage is TRBJ1-4, with 10 bases aligning to TRBD1. V lost 1 base and J lost 13; bases outside the gene matches: 12. This CDR3 spans 16 amino acids.

This clonotype has a handful of counts. This rearrangement joins TRBV20-1 to TRBJ1-5; D is unresolved. The V end was cut by 3 bases, the J end by 2 bases, with 8 bases between. This CDR3 is built from 13 residues. Germline V gene sequence: CDR1 DFQATT, CDR2 SNEGSKA (reference sequence). The CDR3: CSASAGGNQPQHF. The CDR3 DNA is TGCAGTGCTAGTGCAGGAGGCAATCAGCCCCAGCATTTT.

This clonotype was seen only a few times. The chain carries TRBV7-2 and TRBJ1-6, with 9 bases aligning to TRBD1. Per the germline V gene, CDR1 is SGHTA and CDR2 is FQGNSA. With V trimmed by 2 bases and J by 9 bases, 5 bases remained unmatched. The CDR3 runs 15 residues. CDR3 amino acids: CASSLTGGFTSPLHF. The CDR3 DNA reads as TGTGCCAGCAGCTTAACAGGGGGCTTCACTTCACCCCTCCACTTT.

The J gene is TRBJ2-3, the V gene TRBV6-4, with D perhaps matching TRBD2 (7 bases). The CDR3 totals 16 residues. Germline values: CDR1 MRHNA, CDR2 SNTAGT. V was shortened by 4 bases and J by 2 bases, with 16 bases between the two germline ends. CDR3 residues: CASSAEGGRLTDTQYF. The CDR3 DNA is TGTGCCAGCAGTGCTGAGGGGGGGAGACTCACAGATACGCAGTATTTT.

Only a few counts were recorded for this clonotype. The rearrangement uses TRBV29-1 and TRBJ1-2; D is uncertain. Trimming removed 4 bases at V and 7 bases at J, with 7 bases between. CDR1 and CDR2 from the germline V gene are SQVTM and ANQGSEA. The CDR3 runs to 10 residues. CDR3 coding DNA: TGCAGCGTTGGAGACGTTGGCTACACCTTC. Residues: CSVGDVGYTF.

The J gene is TRBJ2-3, the V gene TRBV11-2, with D unclear. CDR3 length: 14 amino acids. V lost 2 bases, J lost 4 bases, and 10 bases lay in between. Germline CDR1 reads SGHAT; CDR2 reads FQNNGV. CDR3 in DNA: TGTGCCAGCAGCTTAAGCCTGACCTCAGATACGCAGTATTTT. This codes for CASSLSLTSDTQYF.

CDR3 protein: CASSPAGIHYGYTF. The CDR3 coding sequence is TGTGCCAGCAGCCCCGCCGGGATCCATTATGGCTACACCTTC. The chain carries TRBV11-2 and TRBJ1-2; no clear D. This CDR3 spans 14 amino acids. The germline V gene encodes CDR1 SGHAT and CDR2 FQNNGV. V dropped 5 bases and J dropped 5 bases, with 15 bases sitting between them.

Note on this clonotype: A much larger clone differs from this one at a single base, so this may be a read error. The CDR3 region is CANSSSAEAYNSPLHF. The CDR3, as DNA: TGTGCCAACAGCTCCTCAGCTGAGGCATATAATTCACCCCTCCACTTT. The V call is TRBV6-6, the J call TRBJ1-6; D remains unclear. The CDR3 runs to 16 residues. Germline CDR1 is MNHNY and CDR2 is SVGAGI (reference sequence). Trimming removed 10 bases at V and 4 bases at J, with 20 bases between.

Only a few counts were recorded for this clonotype. This chain joins TRBV5-5 and TRBJ1-5; D remains ambiguous. The germline V gene encodes CDR1 SGHKS and CDR2 YYEKEE (reference sequence). This CDR3 region has 16 residues. The V and J ends lost 7 bases and 0 bases respectively, with 17 bases between them. Written as DNA, the CDR3 is TGTGCCAGCTCAGCTTTCCCATCGAATAGCAATCAGCCCCAGCATTTT. Translated: CASSAFPSNSNQPQHF.

A few counts support this clonotype. The chain has TRBV9 and TRBJ2-2; 7 positions match TRBD2. J was trimmed by 7 bases and V by 3 bases; bases with no gene match: 3. The CDR3 contains 13 residues. Germline V lookup: CDR1 SGDLS, CDR2 YYNGEE. This chain's CDR3 is CASSGRGSGELFF. The CDR3 bases are TGTGCCAGCAGCGGGCGGGGGAGCGGGGAGCTGTTTTTT.